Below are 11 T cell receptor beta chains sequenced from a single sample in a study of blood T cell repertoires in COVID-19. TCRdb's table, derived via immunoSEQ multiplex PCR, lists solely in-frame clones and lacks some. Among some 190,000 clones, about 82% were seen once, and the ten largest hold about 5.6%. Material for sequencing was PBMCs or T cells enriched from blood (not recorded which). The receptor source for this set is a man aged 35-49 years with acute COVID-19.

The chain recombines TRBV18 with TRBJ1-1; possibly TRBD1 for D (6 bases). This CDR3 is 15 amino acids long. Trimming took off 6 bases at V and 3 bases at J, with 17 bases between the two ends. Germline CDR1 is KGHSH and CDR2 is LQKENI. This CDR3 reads CASSPSSQGYTEAFF. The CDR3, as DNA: TGTGCCAGCTCCCCAAGTTCCCAGGGGTACACTGAAGCTTTCTTT.

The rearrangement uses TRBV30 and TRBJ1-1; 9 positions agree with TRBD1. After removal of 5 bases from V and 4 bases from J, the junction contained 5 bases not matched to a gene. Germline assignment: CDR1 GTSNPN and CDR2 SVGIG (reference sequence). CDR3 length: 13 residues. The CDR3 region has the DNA TGTGCCTGGGACAGGGGGTCGGGCACTGAAGCTTTCTTT. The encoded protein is CAWDRGSGTEAFF.

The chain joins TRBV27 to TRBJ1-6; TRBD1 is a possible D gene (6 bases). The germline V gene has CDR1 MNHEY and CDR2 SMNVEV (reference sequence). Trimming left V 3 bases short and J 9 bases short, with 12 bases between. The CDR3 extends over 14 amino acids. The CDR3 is CASSFDRRSSPLHF. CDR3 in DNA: TGTGCCAGCAGTTTTGACAGGAGGAGTTCACCCCTCCACTTT.

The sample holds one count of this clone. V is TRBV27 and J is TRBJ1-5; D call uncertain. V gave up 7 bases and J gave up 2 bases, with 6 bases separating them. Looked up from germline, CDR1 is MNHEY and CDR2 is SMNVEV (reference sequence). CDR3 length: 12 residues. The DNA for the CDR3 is TGTGCCAGCAAAGAGGGCAATCAGCCCCAGCATTTT. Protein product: CASKEGNQPQHF.

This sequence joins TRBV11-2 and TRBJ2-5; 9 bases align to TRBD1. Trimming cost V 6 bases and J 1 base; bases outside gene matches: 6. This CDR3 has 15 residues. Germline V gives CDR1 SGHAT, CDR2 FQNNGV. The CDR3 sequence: CASRSTGGFQETQYF. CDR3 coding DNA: TGTGCCAGCAGGTCTACAGGGGGCTTCCAAGAGACCCAGTACTTC.

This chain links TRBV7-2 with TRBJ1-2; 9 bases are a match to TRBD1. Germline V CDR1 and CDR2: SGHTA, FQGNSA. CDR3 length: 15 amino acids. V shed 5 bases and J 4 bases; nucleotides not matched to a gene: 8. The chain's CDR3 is CASSPNRGQGYGYTF. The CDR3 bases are TGTGCCAGCAGCCCCAACAGGGGGCAAGGCTATGGCTACACCTTC.

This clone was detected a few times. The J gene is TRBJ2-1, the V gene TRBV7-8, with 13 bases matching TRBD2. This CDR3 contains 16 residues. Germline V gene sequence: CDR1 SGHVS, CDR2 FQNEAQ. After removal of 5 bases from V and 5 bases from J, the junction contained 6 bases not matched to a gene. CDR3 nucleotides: TGTGCCAGCAGCCAGACTAGCGGGAGGTGGGACAATGAGCAGTTCTTC. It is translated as CASSQTSGRWDNEQFF.

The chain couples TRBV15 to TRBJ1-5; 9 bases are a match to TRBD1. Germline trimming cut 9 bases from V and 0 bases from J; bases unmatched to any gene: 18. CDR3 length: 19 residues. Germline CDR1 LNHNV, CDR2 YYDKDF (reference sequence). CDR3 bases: TGTGCCACTCGATCACGGGGACAGGGTGGGGTCCATAGCAATCAGCCCCAGCATTTT. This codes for CATRSRGQGGVHSNQPQHF.

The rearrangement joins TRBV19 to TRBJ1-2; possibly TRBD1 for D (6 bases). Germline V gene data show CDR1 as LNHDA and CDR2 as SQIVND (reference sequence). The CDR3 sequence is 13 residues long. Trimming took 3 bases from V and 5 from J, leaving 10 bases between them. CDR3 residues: CASSIGTPYGYTF. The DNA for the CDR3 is TGTGCCAGTAGTATCGGGACACCGTATGGCTACACCTTC.

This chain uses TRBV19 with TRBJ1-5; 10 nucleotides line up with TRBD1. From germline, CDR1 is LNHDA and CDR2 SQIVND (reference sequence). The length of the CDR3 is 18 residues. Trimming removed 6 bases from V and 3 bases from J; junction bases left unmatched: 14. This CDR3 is CASRTTGGFRINNQPQHF. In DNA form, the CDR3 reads TGTGCCAGTAGGACGACAGGGGGCTTCAGGATAAACAATCAGCCCCAGCATTTT.

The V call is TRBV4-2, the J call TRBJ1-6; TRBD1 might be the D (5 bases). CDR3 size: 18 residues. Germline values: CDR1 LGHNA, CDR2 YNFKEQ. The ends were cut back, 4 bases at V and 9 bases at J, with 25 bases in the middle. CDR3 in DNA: TGTGCCAGCAGCCTAGTCTATGTTGGGGGGGATTGGCGTTCACCCCTCCACTTT. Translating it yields CASSLVYVGGDWRSPLHF.